This T cell receptor (beta chain) is from a study of regulatory T cells in long-lasting Graves disease (dated by TCRdb to 2020 to 2022). Regarding the research as a whole: Antithyroid drugs had been taken for less than 3 months by newly diagnosed Graves' disease patients. Peripheral blood TCR sequencing and RNA sequencing compared persistent Graves' disease patients with newly diagnosed Graves' disease patients. The study was registered as a clinical trial and conducted in China. A total of roughly 35 samples underwent TCR sequencing, from some 13 patients with persistent Graves' disease and 20 or so patients with newly diagnosed Graves' disease.

In its sample, this clonotype was seen a few times. The specificity of this receptor is unknown. This may be a read error, as it is one base from a much larger clone. The CDR3, cysteine through phenylalanine, is 14 amino acids long. Solely the CDR3 DNA is kept, with 42 bases framed from the first base. Here V drops 8 bases and J drops 11 bases, and the junction holds 16 bases not matched to any gene. CDR1 KGHDR and CDR2 SFDVKD are derived from the germline V gene. The library was built by means of multiplex PCR. TCRdb shows the sequencer as Illumina HiSeq 4000. To build TCR beta libraries, CDR3 regions were amplified by Arm-PCR using iRepertoire HTBI primers. Before sequencing, the PCR products underwent gel purification. The study's processing was this. A total of roughly 58 TRBV and some 15 TRBJ segments were identified across samples and were used for gene usage analysis of CDR3 amino acid clonotypes. COPE and FqMerger were used to merge filtered high-quality paired reads into contigs. BLAST was used to align contigs to IMGT TRBV, TRBD and TRBJ reference genes, with CDR3 defined following IMGT. Any clonotype with a frequency above 0.1% was counted as a highly expanded clone. Shannon entropy served as the measure of repertoire diversity, while the Gini coefficient captured V-J evenness. A clonotype was considered public if more than one individual shared it. TCRdb reworked the public reads: Q25 trimming with fastp, MiXCR clone assembly, productive beta chains retained. All rows with the same CDR3 protein become a single entry with the most common DNA and genes. TCRdb's processing, not the authors' own work, is the source of the V and J calls. Across this sample there are a few hundred thousand distinct CDR3 sequences, with over 9.5% seen only once. The top ten constitute approximately 17% of the sample.

This specimen's time point label, interpreted: newly diagnosed GD, antithyroid drugs for less than 3 months. For both TCR sequencing and RNA sequencing, RNA was extracted from PBMCs in TRIzol. The diagnosis of Graves' disease followed American Thyroid Association guidelines. Patients for the study were recruited at an endocrinology department in Xi'an, China. Each patient gave roughly 8.4 milliliters of peripheral blood, collected in an EDTA anticoagulant tube. PBMCs were isolated by Ficoll Paque Plus density gradient separation without further T cell sorting. An Agilent 2100 Bioanalyzer and agarose gel were used to check RNA quality, and a NanoDrop 2000 was used to measure RNA concentration. Overall study outcomes, separate from this receptor: The authors noted that the small sample size was a limitation that may lower accuracy. Preferential use of TRBV28, TRBJ1-2 and TRBJ2-5 was observed in persistent disease, whereas TRBV20-1 and TRBJ2-1 were favored in newly diagnosed disease. A larger number of public clonotypes was shared among persistent patients (more than 2,500) than among newly diagnosed patients (about 990). Compared with newly diagnosed patients, patients with persistent Graves' disease had lower TCR Shannon entropy and fewer highly expanded clones, which suggests clonal expansion. Sequencing and analysis were restricted to the TCR beta chain. Because the primary lesion, thyroid tissue, could not be accessed, the study looked at peripheral blood alone.

Separately, the same data were catalogued under a study of T cells in Graves' hyperthyroidism and ophthalmopathy. As that second paper reports: A patient counted as having stable Graves' hyperthyroidism if no progression to ophthalmopathy occurred over 18 months of follow-up. Hyperthyroidism patients were aged 18 to 65 years and newly diagnosed, with disease duration of less than 2 months. Any patient with an uncontrolled infection, another autoimmune disease, pregnancy or lactation was excluded. Diagnoses relied on clinical symptoms, serum thyroxine and TRAb, thyroid ultrasound and orbital computed tomography. For the first round of RT-PCR on the TCR CDR3, the HTBI primer set was used together with the Qiagen OneStep RT-PCR kit. Blood samples also contained most of the expanded thyroid clonotypes (frequency above 0.001), which suggests that blood repertoires may reflect thyroid immune responses. In cross-validation, a model built on a 13 V-J signature told ophthalmopathy apart from stable hyperthyroidism with 87.88% sensitivity and roughly 83% specificity, and in testing the same model reached 80%/75%. In validation, the model predicted progression to ophthalmopathy a median of approximately 6.3 months before onset, with over 55% sensitivity and 72.22% specificity. TCR V-J signatures able to tell the groups apart were searched for in a discovery cohort of 95 or so patients, of whom roughly 42 had Graves' ophthalmopathy and around 56 had stable Graves' hyperthyroidism. Prospective prediction of ophthalmopathy was tested in an independent validation cohort of approximately 19 hyperthyroidism patients and approximately 17 patients who later progressed to ophthalmopathy. The 90 to 100 discovery patients were randomly divided into training and test sets at a 7:3 ratio. In several Graves' hyperthyroidism patients, the study also compared T-cell repertoires from thyroid tissue with T-cell repertoires from blood. After blood sampling, hyperthyroidism patients were treated with methimazole at a starting dose of 30 mg daily, and ophthalmopathy patients were treated with high-dose intravenous methylprednisolone. The libraries were constructed in a second round of multiplex PCR and then size-selected and purified. Sequencing of the libraries was done on an Illumina HiSeq2000 using paired-end 100 bp reads. Raw data were processed with SOAPnuke, discarding reads with adapters, uncalled bases, mean Phred below 15, or no exact constant-primer or identifier match. COPE v1.2.5 was used to merge high-quality paired reads, and clonotypes were defined as unique nucleotide sequences. MiTCR v1.1 was used to align the clonotypes against IMGT TRBV, TRBD and TRBJ reference segments. Only V-J combinations with frequency above 0.0001, covering about 99% of repertoires, were analysed. A TCS score was defined as the ratio of F50 (clonal expansion) to E x V (chaos), with BLOSUM62-based TCRdist applied between CDR3 peptides within each V-J. Welch's t-statistics and random forest reduced several hundred V-J features to 13, which were used in a naive Bayes classifier (R e1071). No statistical method was used to set the sample size in advance, and investigators knew the group allocation. According to the paper, TCR Vbeta CDR3 sequencing was carried out on about 140 peripheral blood samples, which came from approximately 41 ophthalmopathy, under 80 hyperthyroidism and approximately 17 progressor patients.

The specimen was peripheral blood mononuclear cells (PBMCs), collected at new diagnosis, from a patient treated with antithyroid drugs. The chain uses TRBV24-1 and TRBJ2-5, with TRBD1 identical over 7 junction bases. The TCR originated in a woman between 18 and 29 years old with Graves disease. Donor details come from another sample of the same person, matched by shared clones. Here the CDR3 is given as CATTAGTDLPGQYF. The DNA sequence reads TGTGCCACCACCGCAGGGACAGACCTCCCGGGGCAGTACTTC.